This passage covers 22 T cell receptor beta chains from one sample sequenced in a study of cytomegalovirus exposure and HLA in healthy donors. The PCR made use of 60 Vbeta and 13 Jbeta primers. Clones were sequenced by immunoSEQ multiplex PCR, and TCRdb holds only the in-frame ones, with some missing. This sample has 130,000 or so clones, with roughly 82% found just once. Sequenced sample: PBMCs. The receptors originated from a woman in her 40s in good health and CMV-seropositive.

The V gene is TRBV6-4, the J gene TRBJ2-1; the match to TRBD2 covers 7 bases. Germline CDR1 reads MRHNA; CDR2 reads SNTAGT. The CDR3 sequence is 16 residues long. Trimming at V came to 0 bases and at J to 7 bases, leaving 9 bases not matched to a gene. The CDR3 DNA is TGTGCCAGCAGTGACTCGGGGGGAGGGCAAAGTAATGAGCAGTTCTTC. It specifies CASSDSGGGQSNEQFF.

CDR3 nucleotides: TGTGCCAGCAGCCAAGGAGGTAGCGGGGGCCCAGGGTACCAAGAGACCCAGTACTTC. Translation gives CASSQGGSGGPGYQETQYF. V gene TRBV4-2 combines with J gene TRBJ2-5, with 9 nucleotides matching TRBD2. The V gene end was trimmed by 1 base and the J gene end by 0 bases; junction bases not matched to a gene: 12. Germline CDR1 is LGHNA and CDR2 is YNFKEQ. This CDR3 has 19 residues.

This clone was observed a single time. The CDR3 DNA sequence: TGTGCCAGCAGCTTGAGGCGGGCCACAGATACGCAGTATTTT. Protein: CASSLRRATDTQYF. The chain links TRBV5-4 to TRBJ2-3; D is possibly TRBD2 (5 bases). The V gene lost 1 base and the J gene lost 2 bases, with 8 bases spanning the gap. Germline lookup yields CDR1 SGHNT and CDR2 YYREEE (reference sequence). The CDR3 consists of 14 residues.

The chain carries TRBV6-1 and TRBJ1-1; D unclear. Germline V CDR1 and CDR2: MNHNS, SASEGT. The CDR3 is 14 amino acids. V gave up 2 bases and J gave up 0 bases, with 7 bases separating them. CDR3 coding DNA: TGTGCCAGCAGTGAAAGGCGGATGAACACTGAAGCTTTCTTT. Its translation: CASSERRMNTEAFF.

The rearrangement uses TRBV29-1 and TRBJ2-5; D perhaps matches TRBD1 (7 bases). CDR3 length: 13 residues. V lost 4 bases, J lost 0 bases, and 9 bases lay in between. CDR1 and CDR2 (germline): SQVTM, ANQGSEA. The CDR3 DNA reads TGCAGCGTTGCAGGGGGGAACCAAGAGACCCAGTACTTC. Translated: CSVAGGNQETQYF.

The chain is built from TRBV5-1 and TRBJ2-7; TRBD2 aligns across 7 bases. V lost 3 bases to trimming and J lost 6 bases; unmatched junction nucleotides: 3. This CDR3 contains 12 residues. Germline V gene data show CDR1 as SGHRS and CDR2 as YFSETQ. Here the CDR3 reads CASSSTSAEQYF. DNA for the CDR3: TGCGCCAGCAGCTCCACTAGCGCCGAGCAGTACTTC.

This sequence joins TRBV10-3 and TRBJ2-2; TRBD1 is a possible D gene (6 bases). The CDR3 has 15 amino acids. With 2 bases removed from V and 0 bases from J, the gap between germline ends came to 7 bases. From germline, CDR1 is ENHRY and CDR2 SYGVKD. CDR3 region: CAISEGDTNTGELFF. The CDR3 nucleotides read TGTGCCATCAGTGAGGGGGACACGAACACCGGGGAGCTGTTTTTT.

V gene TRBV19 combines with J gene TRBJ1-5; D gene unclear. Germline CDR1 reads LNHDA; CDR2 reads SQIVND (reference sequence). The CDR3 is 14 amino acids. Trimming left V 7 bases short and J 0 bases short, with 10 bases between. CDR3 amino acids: CASTQASSNQPQHF. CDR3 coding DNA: TGTGCCAGTACCCAGGCCAGTAGCAATCAGCCCCAGCATTTT.

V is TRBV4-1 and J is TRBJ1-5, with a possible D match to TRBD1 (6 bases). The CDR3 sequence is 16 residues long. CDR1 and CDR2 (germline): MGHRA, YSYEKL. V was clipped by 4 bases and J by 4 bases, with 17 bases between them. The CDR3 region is CASSPYREVANQPQHF. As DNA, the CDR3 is TGCGCCAGCAGCCCCTACAGGGAAGTTGCGAATCAGCCCCAGCATTTT.

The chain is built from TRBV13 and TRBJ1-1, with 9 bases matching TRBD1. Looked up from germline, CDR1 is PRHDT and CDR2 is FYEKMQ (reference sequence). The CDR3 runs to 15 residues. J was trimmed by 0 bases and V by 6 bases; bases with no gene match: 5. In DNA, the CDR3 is TGTGCCAGCAGTGACAGGGGGGTTATGAACACTGAAGCTTTCTTT. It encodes CASSDRGVMNTEAFF.

The CDR3 bases are TGTGCCAGCAGCCCTAAGGGGGTATGGTCCTACGAGCAGTACTTC. Translated: CASSPKGVWSYEQYF. The V gene is TRBV6-5, the J gene TRBJ2-7; perhaps TRBD1 as D (6 bases). In germline, CDR1 is MNHEY, CDR2 SVGAGI. V was clipped by 6 bases and J by 1 base, with 16 bases between them. The CDR3 covers 15 residues.

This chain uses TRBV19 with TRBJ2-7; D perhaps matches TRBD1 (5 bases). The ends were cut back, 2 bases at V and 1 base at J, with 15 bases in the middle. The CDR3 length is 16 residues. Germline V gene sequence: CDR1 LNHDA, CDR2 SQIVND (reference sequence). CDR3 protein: CASSIRGRLISYEQYF. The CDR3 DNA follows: TGTGCCAGTAGTATAAGGGGCAGGTTGATTTCCTACGAGCAGTACTTC.

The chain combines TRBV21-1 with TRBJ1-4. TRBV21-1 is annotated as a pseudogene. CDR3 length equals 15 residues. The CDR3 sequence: CASSKVCTRWEKLFF. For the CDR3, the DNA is TGTGCCAGCAGCAAAGTCTGTACCCGGTGGGAAAAACTGTTTTTT.

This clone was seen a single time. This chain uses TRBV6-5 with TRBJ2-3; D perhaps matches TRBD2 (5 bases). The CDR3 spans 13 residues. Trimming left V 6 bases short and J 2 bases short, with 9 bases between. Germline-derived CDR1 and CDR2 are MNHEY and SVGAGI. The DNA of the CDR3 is TGTGCCAGCAGCCAGAGGGTCACAGATACGCAGTATTTT. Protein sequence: CASSQRVTDTQYF.

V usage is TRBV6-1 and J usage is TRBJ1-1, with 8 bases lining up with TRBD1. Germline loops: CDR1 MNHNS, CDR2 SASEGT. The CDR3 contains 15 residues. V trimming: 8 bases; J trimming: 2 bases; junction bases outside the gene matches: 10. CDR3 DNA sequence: TGTGCCAGCCAACCCTGGACAGGGACAAACACTGAAGCTTTCTTT. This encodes CASQPWTGTNTEAFF.

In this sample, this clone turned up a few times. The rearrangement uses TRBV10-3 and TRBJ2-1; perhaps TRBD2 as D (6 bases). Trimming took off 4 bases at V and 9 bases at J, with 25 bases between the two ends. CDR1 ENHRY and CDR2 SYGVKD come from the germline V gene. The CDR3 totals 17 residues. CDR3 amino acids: CAISGIFGGKLWSEQFF. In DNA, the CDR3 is TGTGCCATCAGTGGTATTTTTGGGGGGAAGCTGTGGAGTGAGCAGTTCTTC.

This CDR3 is CASSLGGRVAEEQFF. Written as DNA, the CDR3 is TGTGCCAGCAGCTTGGGGGGCCGGGTCGCAGAAGAGCAGTTCTTC. The rearrangement links TRBV5-4 to TRBJ2-1, with D perhaps matching TRBD1 (5 bases). CDR3 size: 15 residues. V shed 0 bases and J shed 10 bases, with 17 bases lying between them. Germline CDR1 and CDR2: SGHNT and YYREEE (reference sequence).

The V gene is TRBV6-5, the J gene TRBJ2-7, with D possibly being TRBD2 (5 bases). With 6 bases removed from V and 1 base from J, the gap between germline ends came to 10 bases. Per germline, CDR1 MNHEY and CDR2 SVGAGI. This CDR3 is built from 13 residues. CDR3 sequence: CASSLPGSYEQYF. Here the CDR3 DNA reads TGTGCCAGCAGCCTCCCGGGATCCTACGAGCAGTACTTC.

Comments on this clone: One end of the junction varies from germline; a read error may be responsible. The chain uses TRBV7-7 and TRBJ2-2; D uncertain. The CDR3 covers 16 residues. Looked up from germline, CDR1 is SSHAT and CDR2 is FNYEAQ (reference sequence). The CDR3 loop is CASSSVEAKFGGELFF. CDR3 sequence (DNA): TGTGCTAGCAGCTCGGTTGAAGCGAAATTTGGCGGGGAGCTGTTTTTT.

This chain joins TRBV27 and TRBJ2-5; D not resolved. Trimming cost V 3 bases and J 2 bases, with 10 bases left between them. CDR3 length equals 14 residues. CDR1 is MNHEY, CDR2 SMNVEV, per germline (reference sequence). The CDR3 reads CASSFGPPQETQYF. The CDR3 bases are TGTGCCAGCAGTTTCGGTCCGCCTCAAGAGACCCAGTACTTC.

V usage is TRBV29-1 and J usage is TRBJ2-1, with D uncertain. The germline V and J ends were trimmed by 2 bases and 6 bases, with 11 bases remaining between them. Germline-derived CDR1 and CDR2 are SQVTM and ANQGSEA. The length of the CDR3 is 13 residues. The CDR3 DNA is TGCAGCGTTGAAATCCATACTCGCAATGAGCAGTTCTTC. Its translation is CSVEIHTRNEQFF.

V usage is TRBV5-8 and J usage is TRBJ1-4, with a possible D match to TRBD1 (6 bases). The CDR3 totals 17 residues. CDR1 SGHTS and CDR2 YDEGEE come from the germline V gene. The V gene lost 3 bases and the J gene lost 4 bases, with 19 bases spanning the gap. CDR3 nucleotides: TGTGCCAGCAGCTCCCCCTTGGGGGCACCAAATAATGAAAAACTGTTTTTT. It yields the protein CASSSPLGAPNNEKLFF.